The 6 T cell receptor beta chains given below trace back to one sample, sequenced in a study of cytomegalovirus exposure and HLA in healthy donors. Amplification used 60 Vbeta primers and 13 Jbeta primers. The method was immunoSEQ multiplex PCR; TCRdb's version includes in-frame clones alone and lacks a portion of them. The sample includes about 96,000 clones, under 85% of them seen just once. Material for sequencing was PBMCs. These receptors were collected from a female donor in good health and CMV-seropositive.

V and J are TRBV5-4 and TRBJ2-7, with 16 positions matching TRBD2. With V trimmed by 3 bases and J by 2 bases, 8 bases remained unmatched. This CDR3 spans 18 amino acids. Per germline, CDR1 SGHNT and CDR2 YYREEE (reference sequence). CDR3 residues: CASSSPGLAGGGAYEQYF. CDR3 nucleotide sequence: TGTGCCAGCAGCTCACCGGGACTAGCGGGAGGGGGTGCCTACGAGCAGTACTTC.

CDR3 DNA sequence: TGCAGCGTTGAAGGCGGGAACATGCACTCCTACGAGCAGTACTTC. Residues: CSVEGGNMHSYEQYF. The chain couples TRBV29-1 to TRBJ2-7; D possibly corresponds to TRBD2 (6 bases). V was clipped by 1 base and J by 0 bases, with 13 bases between them. CDR1 is SQVTM, CDR2 ANQGSEA, per germline. The CDR3 runs 15 residues.

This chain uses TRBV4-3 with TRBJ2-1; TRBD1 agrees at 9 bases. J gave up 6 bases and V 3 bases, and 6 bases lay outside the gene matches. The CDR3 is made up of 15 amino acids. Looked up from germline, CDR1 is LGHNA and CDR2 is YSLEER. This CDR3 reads CASSHLPGQGNEQFF. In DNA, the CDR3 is TGCGCCAGCAGCCATCTCCCGGGACAGGGCAATGAGCAGTTCTTC.

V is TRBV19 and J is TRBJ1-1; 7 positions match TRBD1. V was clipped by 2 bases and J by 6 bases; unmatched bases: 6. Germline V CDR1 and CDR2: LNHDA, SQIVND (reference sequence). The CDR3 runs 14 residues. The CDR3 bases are TGTGCCAGTAGTATAATACCGGGACAGTCTGAAGCTTTCTTT. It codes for CASSIIPGQSEAFF.

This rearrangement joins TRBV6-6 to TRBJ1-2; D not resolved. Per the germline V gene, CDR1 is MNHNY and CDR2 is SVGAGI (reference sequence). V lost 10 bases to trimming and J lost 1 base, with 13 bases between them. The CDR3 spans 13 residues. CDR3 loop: CATQSPFNYGYTF. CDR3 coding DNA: TGTGCCACCCAGTCGCCCTTTAACTATGGCTACACCTTC.

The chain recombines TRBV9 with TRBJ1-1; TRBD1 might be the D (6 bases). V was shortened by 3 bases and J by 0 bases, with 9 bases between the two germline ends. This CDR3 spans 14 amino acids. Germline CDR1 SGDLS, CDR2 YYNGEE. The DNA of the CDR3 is TGTGCCAGCAGCGGGGGACACTTGAACACTGAAGCTTTCTTT. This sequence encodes CASSGGHLNTEAFF.